This is a list of T cell receptor beta chains from one sample in a study of long-term antiretroviral therapy in people with HIV. Sequencing used immunoSEQ multiplex PCR; TCRdb keeps in-frame clones, though not all of them. This sample has some 34,000 clones; roughly 77% occur once, and the top ten carry approximately 3.2%. The sample here was unsorted PBMCs, taken 1.9 years after starting antiretroviral therapy. Every receptor here comes from a man aged 18 to 35 with HIV. Each CDR3 is given with its conserved first and last residue. D genes are given only for firm matches. Only part of the rows carry a size: once, few, many, or a class if the clone is expanded.

D gene: TRBD2; J gene: TRBJ2-5; clone size: .; V gene: TRBV10-3; CDR3 DNA: TGTGCCATCAGTGACCCCCAGACTAGCGGGGGGGCCGGAGAGACCCAGTACTTC; CDR3 protein: CAISDPQTSGGAGETQYF
D gene: TRBD1; J gene: TRBJ1-6; clone size: .; V gene: TRBV28; CDR3 DNA: TGTGCCAGCAGTCCCGGGCAGGGGGGATACTCACCCCTCCACTTT; CDR3 protein: CASSPGQGGYSPLHF
D gene: .; J gene: TRBJ1-2; clone size: few; V gene: TRBV7-8; CDR3 DNA: TGTGCCAGCAGCCCCGAGGGGTCGGGCAACTACGGCTACACCTTC; CDR3 protein: CASSPEGSGNYGYTF
D gene: .; J gene: TRBJ1-1; clone size: few; V gene: TRBV2; CDR3 DNA: TGTGCCAGCAGTCCCCAGGCGGGAGCTTTCTTT; CDR3 protein: CASSPQAGAFF
D gene: .; J gene: TRBJ2-1; clone size: .; V gene: TRBV6-5; CDR3 DNA: TGTGCCAGCAGTTACTCGATTGGAGAACGCTACAATGAGCAGTTCTTC; CDR3 protein: CASSYSIGERYNEQFF
D gene: .; J gene: TRBJ1-1; clone size: .; V gene: TRBV19; CDR3 DNA: TGTGCCAGTAACACTCTCAGGAAGGGACACACTGAAGCTTTCTTT; CDR3 protein: CASNTLRKGHTEAFF
D gene: .; J gene: TRBJ1-4; clone size: .; V gene: TRBV1; CDR3 DNA: TGCACCAGCAAACACAGGGGGCGCAGTCCTAATGAAAAACTGTTTTTT; CDR3 protein: CTSKHRGRSPNEKLFF
D gene: TRBD1; J gene: TRBJ1-1; clone size: .; V gene: TRBV7-3; CDR3 DNA: TGTGCCAGCAGCGCCCGACAGGGGAGGGTCACTGAAGCTTTCTTT; CDR3 protein: CASSARQGRVTEAFF
D gene: .; J gene: TRBJ2-2; clone size: once; V gene: TRBV10-3; CDR3 DNA: TGTGCCATCAGTGAGTCGGCCGGTTCCGCGAACACCGGGGAGCTGTTTTTT; CDR3 protein: CAISESAGSANTGELFF
D gene: TRBD1; J gene: TRBJ1-5; clone size: .; V gene: TRBV2; CDR3 DNA: TGTGCCAGCAGTGGAGGGACAGGGAACCAGCCCCAGCATTTT; CDR3 protein: CASSGGTGNQPQHF
D gene: TRBD1; J gene: TRBJ2-5; clone size: .; V gene: TRBV13; CDR3 DNA: TGTGCCAGCAGCTGCCGGGACAGGCGAGGGGAGACCCAGTACTTC; CDR3 protein: CASSCRDRRGETQYF
D gene: TRBD2; J gene: TRBJ2-2; clone size: .; V gene: TRBV11-1; CDR3 DNA: TGTGCCAGCAGCTCGGCGGGGGGGCCTGGCGGGGAGCTGTTTTTT; CDR3 protein: CASSSAGGPGGELFF
D gene: .; J gene: TRBJ1-5; clone size: .; V gene: TRBV6-6; CDR3 DNA: TGTGCCAGCAGCCCTTGGGCTGCTAATCAGCCCCAGCATTTT; CDR3 protein: CASSPWAANQPQHF
D gene: TRBD2; J gene: TRBJ2-5; clone size: .; V gene: TRBV2; CDR3 DNA: TGTGCCAGCAGTGAACTAGCGGGGGGTGAAGAGACCCAGTACTTC; CDR3 protein: CASSELAGGEETQYF
D gene: .; J gene: TRBJ2-3; clone size: .; V gene: TRBV10-2; CDR3 DNA: TGCGCCAGCAGCCCCAGGGGTCTTGGCACAGATACGCAGTATTTT; CDR3 protein: CASSPRGLGTDTQYF
D gene: TRBD1; J gene: TRBJ1-1; clone size: .; V gene: TRBV5-5; CDR3 DNA: TGTGCCAGCAGCTGGACAGGGCAAAGAACTGAAGCTTTCTTT; CDR3 protein: CASSWTGQRTEAFF
D gene: .; J gene: TRBJ2-2; clone size: .; V gene: TRBV4-1; CDR3 DNA: TGCGCCAGCAGCCGACCCCACGCGAACACCGGGGAGCTGTTTTTT; CDR3 protein: CASSRPHANTGELFF
D gene: TRBD2; J gene: TRBJ2-3; clone size: .; V gene: TRBV5-1; CDR3 DNA: TGCGCCAGCAGCTTGCTACTAGCGGGAGGTAGGACAGATACGCAGTATTTT; CDR3 protein: CASSLLLAGGRTDTQYF
D gene: TRBD1; J gene: TRBJ1-2; clone size: .; V gene: TRBV5-6; CDR3 DNA: TGTGCCAGCACCCAGAACAGGGGCCACTATGGCTACACCTTC; CDR3 protein: CASTQNRGHYGYTF
D gene: .; J gene: TRBJ2-7; clone size: .; V gene: TRBV5-6; CDR3 DNA: TGTGCCAGCAGCTCTGGAGGGGCCTACGAGCAGTACTTC; CDR3 protein: CASSSGGAYEQYF
D gene: TRBD1; J gene: TRBJ2-2; clone size: .; V gene: TRBV5-1; CDR3 DNA: TGCGCCAGCAGAAATACAGGGGGAGCTGGGGAGCTGTTTTTT; CDR3 protein: CASRNTGGAGELFF
D gene: .; J gene: TRBJ2-5; clone size: .; V gene: TRBV5-6; CDR3 DNA: TGTGCCAGCAGCGCTGACTACCAAGAGACCCAGTACTTC; CDR3 protein: CASSADYQETQYF
D gene: .; J gene: TRBJ2-1; clone size: once; V gene: TRBV18; CDR3 DNA: TGTGCCAGCTCACAGACTAGACCCCGGGACAATGAGCAGTTCTTC; CDR3 protein: CASSQTRPRDNEQFF
D gene: TRBD1; J gene: TRBJ1-1; clone size: .; V gene: TRBV27; CDR3 DNA: TGTGCCAGCAGTATCGACAGGGGTAGGACTGAAGCTTTCTTT; CDR3 protein: CASSIDRGRTEAFF
D gene: .; J gene: TRBJ2-6; clone size: .; V gene: TRBV5-6; CDR3 DNA: TGTGCCAGCAGCAGCGGCGTCTCTGGGGCCAACGTCCTGACTTTC; CDR3 protein: CASSSGVSGANVLTF
D gene: .; J gene: TRBJ2-2; clone size: .; V gene: TRBV5-6; CDR3 DNA: TGTGCCAGCAGCCCAGATGCCGGGGAGCTGTTTTTT; CDR3 protein: CASSPDAGELFF
D gene: TRBD2; J gene: TRBJ2-3; clone size: .; V gene: TRBV19; CDR3 DNA: TGTGCCAGTAGTATTAGCGGGGGGGCGTCCACAGATACGCAGTATTTT; CDR3 protein: CASSISGGASTDTQYF
D gene: .; J gene: TRBJ1-1; clone size: .; V gene: TRBV7-8; CDR3 DNA: TGTGCCAGCAGCTTAGAATCATCACAGGTCCTAGGGGACACTGAAGCTTTCTTT; CDR3 protein: CASSLESSQVLGDTEAFF